This entry lists 3 T cell receptor beta chains sequenced from one sample in a study of blood T cell repertoires in COVID-19 (dated by TCRdb to 2018 to 2020). Library preparation used the immunoSEQ multiplex PCR assay. Not all clones reach the TCRdb copy of this immuneACCESS table, which keeps in-frame sequences only. Checked studies attribute under half of the gap to unresolved V genes and leave the rest unexplained. This sample comprises about 500,000 clones, approximately 88% of them detected only once. The top ten constitute 7.8% of the sample. The sequenced sample consisted of peripheral blood. Every receptor here comes from a woman between 50 and 59 years old with COVID-19, enrolled during active disease.

This clone was recorded only once. The rearrangement links TRBV9 to TRBJ2-5, with TRBD2 matching over 7 bases. In germline, CDR1 is SGDLS, CDR2 YYNGEE. Unmatched junction bases numbered 13, after V lost 3 bases and J lost 5 bases. The CDR3 runs to 16 residues. The CDR3 bases are TGTGCCAGCAGCGATTTGGCTAGCGGAATAGAGGAGACCCAGTACTTC. Translating gives CASSDLASGIEETQYF. Full variable domain (rest looked up from reference TRBV9 and TRBJ2-5): DSGVTQTPKHLITATGQRVTLRCSPRSGDLSVYWYQQSLDQGLQFLIQYYNGEERAKGNILERFSAQQFPDLHSELNLSSLELGDSALYFCASSDLASGIEETQYFGPGTRLLVL.

This clone came up a few times. The chain links TRBV21-1 to TRBJ1-2; the table's D call, TRBD1, was not checked against the DNA. TRBV21-1 constitutes a pseudogene. The CDR3 consists of 14 residues. The CDR3 here is CASSPQDSENGYTF. DNA for the CDR3: TGTGCCAGCAGCCCCCAGGACAGTGAGAATGGCTACACCTTC.

This clone was seen only a few times. This chain joins TRBV6-5 and TRBJ1-2; possibly TRBD1 for D (6 bases). This CDR3 is 14 amino acids long. Germline V gene data show CDR1 as MNHEY and CDR2 as SVGAGI. Trimming removed 0 bases at V and 7 bases at J, with 12 bases between. The CDR3 DNA is TGTGCCAGCAGTTACTCGCGGCTGGGGGCTGGCTACACCTTC. Protein sequence: CASSYSRLGAGYTF.